Shown below are 7 T cell receptor beta chains from a single sample sequenced in a study of vaccination effects on CD4 cells after COVID-19. ViraFEST expansion of antigen-specific CD4+ T cells with viral peptide pools preceded sequencing. With more than 9 days of culture completed, CD4+ T cells were isolated. Infection with SARS-CoV-2 occurred in the person between March and December 2020, and PCR confirmed it. No antigen has been assigned to these receptors. Method: immunoSEQ multiplex PCR; TCRdb's copy keeps in-frame clones and lacks some. The data hold around 53,000 clones, with around 76% observed a single time. The sample here was CD4+ T cells from PBMCs cultured with HIV peptides, taken before COVID-19 vaccination. The subset was: HIV-1 Nef peptide pool negative control/reference culture. The receptor source for this set is a human donor who had a prior SARS-CoV-2 infection.

The rearrangement uses TRBV7-8 and TRBJ1-4; 7 positions agree with TRBD1. The trim removed 3 bases at V and 8 bases at J, leaving 18 bases unmatched. This CDR3 region has 18 residues. Germline lookup yields CDR1 SGHVS and CDR2 FQNEAQ. Written as DNA, the CDR3 is TGTGCCAGCAGCTTCGCCCGACAATCGGGACAGATGAAGGAAAAACTGTTTTTT. It specifies CASSFARQSGQMKEKLFF.

The rearrangement links TRBV19 to TRBJ2-7; no firm D call. The CDR3 loop spans 13 amino acids. Germline loops: CDR1 LNHDA, CDR2 SQIVND (reference sequence). Trimming removed 6 bases at V and 2 bases at J, with 11 bases between. The CDR3 sequence is CASRVYSTYEQYF. CDR3 DNA: TGTGCCAGTAGGGTTTATTCGACCTACGAGCAGTACTTC.

The rearrangement joins TRBV19 to TRBJ1-5; D gene unclear. The V and J ends lost 5 bases and 3 bases respectively, with 8 bases between them. This CDR3 is 13 amino acids long. The germline gives CDR1 LNHDA, CDR2 SQIVND (reference sequence). The CDR3 reads CASSGGNNQPQHF. The CDR3 DNA is TGTGCCAGTAGTGGCGGAAACAATCAGCCCCAGCATTTT.

The chain uses TRBV7-2 and TRBJ1-6, with D possibly TRBD1 on 5 matching bases. CDR1 and CDR2 (germline): SGHTA, FQGNSA. Deletions cut 1 base from V and 2 bases from J, with 12 bases between. The length of the CDR3 is 17 residues. Here the CDR3 DNA reads TGTGCCAGCAGCTTAGGTGCGGGGGTCCCCTATAATTCACCCCTCCACTTT. Protein sequence: CASSLGAGVPYNSPLHF.

This rearrangement joins TRBV12-3 or TRBV12-4 to TRBJ2-3; no reliable D call. CDR3 size: 11 residues. Deletions cut 3 bases from V and 9 bases from J, with 7 bases between. In DNA, the CDR3 is TGTGCCAGCAGTTTGGTGACCACGCAGTATTTT. The encoded protein is CASSLVTTQYF.

The J gene is TRBJ2-7, the V gene TRBV28; 13 bases map to TRBD2. CDR1 and CDR2 (germline): MDHEN, SYDVKM. V was pared by 7 bases and J by 6 bases, with 6 bases of the junction left unmatched. The CDR3 has 14 amino acids. In nucleotides, the CDR3 is TGTGCCAGCACCCAACTAGCGGGAGGGCTCGAGCAGTACTTC. Its protein is CASTQLAGGLEQYF.

This chain connects TRBV11-2 to TRBJ2-3; D unresolved. CDR1 is SGHAT and CDR2 is FQNNGV in the germline V gene. Trimming took 7 bases from V and 0 from J, leaving 14 bases between them. The CDR3 has 15 residues. Here the CDR3 reads CASTRSRPSTDTQYF. CDR3 sequence (DNA): TGTGCCAGCACCCGTTCGCGGCCTAGCACAGATACGCAGTATTTT.